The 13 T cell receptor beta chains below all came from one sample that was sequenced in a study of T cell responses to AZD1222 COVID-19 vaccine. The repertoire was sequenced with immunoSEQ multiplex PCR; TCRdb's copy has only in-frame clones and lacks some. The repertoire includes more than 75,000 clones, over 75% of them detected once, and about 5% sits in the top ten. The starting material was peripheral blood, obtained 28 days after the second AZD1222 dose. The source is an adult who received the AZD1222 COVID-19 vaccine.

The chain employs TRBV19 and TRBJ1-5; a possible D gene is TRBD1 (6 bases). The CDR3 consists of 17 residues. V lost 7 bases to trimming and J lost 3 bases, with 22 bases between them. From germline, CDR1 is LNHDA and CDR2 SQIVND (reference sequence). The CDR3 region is CASNPLGQRISNQPQHF. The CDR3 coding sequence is TGTGCCAGTAACCCACTCGGACAGCGAATCTCCAATCAGCCCCAGCATTTT.

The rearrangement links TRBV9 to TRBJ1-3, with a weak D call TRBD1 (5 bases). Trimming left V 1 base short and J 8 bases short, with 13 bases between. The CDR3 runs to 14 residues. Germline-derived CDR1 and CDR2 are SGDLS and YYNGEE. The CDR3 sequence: CASSVSGKADTIYF. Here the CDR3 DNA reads TGTGCCAGCAGCGTATCAGGGAAGGCGGACACCATATATTTT.

The CDR3 sequence: CASSSVLVEAFF. The DNA for the CDR3 is TGTGCCAGCTCATCGGTGCTCGTTGAAGCTTTCTTT. This sequence joins TRBV18 and TRBJ1-1; D gene unclear. Germline CDR1 reads KGHSH; CDR2 reads LQKENI. Between the trimmed V and J ends, which lost 5 bases and 7 bases, there was a span of 11 bases. This CDR3 has 12 residues. Full variable domain (remainder filled in from reference TRBV18 and TRBJ1-1): NAGVMQNPRHLVRRRGQEARLRCSPMKGHSHVYWYRQLPEEGLKFMVYLQKENIIDESGMPKERFSAEFPKEGPSILRIQQVVRGDSAAYFCASSSVLVEAFFGQGTRLTVV.

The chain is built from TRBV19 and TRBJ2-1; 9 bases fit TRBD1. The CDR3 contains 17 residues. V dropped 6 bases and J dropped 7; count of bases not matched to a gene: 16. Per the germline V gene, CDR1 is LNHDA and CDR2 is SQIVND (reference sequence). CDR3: CASSKKTPGQGFNEQFF. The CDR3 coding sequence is TGTGCCAGTAGCAAAAAGACACCGGGACAGGGATTTAATGAGCAGTTCTTC.

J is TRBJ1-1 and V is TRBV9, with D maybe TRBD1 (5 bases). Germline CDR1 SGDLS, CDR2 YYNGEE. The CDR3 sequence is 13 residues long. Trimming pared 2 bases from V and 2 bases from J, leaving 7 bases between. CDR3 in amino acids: CASSVDTNTEAFF. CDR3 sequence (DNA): TGTGCCAGCAGCGTGGACACCAACACTGAAGCTTTCTTT.

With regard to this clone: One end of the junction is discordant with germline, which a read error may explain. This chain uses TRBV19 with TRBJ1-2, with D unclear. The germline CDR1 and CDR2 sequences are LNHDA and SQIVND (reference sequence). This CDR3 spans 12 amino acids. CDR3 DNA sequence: TGTGCCGGTAGTATCCCGGGCTATGGCTACACCTTC. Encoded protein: CAGSIPGYGYTF.

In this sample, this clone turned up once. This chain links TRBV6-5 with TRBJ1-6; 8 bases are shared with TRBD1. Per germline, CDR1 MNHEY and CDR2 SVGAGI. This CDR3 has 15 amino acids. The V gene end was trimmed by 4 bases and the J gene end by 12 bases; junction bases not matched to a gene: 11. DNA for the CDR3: TGTGCCAGCAGTTGCCGACAGGGGCAATGTTTACCCCTCCACTTT. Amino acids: CASSCRQGQCLPLHF.

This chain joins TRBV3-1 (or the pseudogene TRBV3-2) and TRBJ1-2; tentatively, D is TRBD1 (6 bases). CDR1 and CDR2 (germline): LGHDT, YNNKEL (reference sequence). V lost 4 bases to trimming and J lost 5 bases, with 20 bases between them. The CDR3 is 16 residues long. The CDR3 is CASSPSSGARYYGYTF. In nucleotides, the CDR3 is TGTGCCAGCAGCCCCAGTTCAGGGGCGCGGTATTATGGCTACACCTTC.

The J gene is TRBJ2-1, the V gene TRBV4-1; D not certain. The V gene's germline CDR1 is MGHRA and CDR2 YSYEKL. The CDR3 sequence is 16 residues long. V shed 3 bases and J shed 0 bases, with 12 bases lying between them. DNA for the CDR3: TGCGCCAGCAGCCAGACACCTTTTACCTCCTACAATGAGCAGTTCTTC. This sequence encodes CASSQTPFTSYNEQFF.

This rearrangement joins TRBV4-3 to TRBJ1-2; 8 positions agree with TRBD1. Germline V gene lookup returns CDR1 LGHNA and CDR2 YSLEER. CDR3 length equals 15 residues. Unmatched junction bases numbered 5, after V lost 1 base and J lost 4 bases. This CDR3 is CASSQARTGFYGYTF. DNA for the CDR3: TGCGCCAGCAGCCAAGCGAGGACAGGGTTCTATGGCTACACCTTC.

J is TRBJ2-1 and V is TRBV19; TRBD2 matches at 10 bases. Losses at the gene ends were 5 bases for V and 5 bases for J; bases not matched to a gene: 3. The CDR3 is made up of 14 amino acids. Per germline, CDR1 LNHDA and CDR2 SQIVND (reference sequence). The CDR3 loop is CASSVLAGDNEQFF. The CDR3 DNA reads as TGTGCCAGTAGTGTCCTAGCGGGGGACAATGAGCAGTTCTTC.

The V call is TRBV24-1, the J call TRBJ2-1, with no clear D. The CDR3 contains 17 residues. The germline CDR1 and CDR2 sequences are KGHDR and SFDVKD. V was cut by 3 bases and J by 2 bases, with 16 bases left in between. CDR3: CATSDPLVAATYNEQFF. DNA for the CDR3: TGTGCCACCAGTGATCCCCTAGTGGCGGCAACCTACAATGAGCAGTTCTTC.

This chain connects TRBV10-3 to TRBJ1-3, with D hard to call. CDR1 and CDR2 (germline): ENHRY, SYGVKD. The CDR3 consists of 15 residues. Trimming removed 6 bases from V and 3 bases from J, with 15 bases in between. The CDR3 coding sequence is TGTGCCATCAGGGGCCCGGGCAGTGGTGGAAACACCATATATTTT. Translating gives CAIRGPGSGGNTIYF.